The 10 T cell receptor beta chains given below trace back to one sample, sequenced in a study of blood T cell repertoires in COVID-19. The assay was immunoSEQ multiplex PCR, and TCRdb's table has in-frame clones only and misses some. The data contain approximately 150,000 clones, 87% of them seen just once; the ten biggest clones take up over 4.5%. The source material was peripheral blood. The receptors shown here come from a human donor in a cohort sampled during active COVID-19.

The rearrangement uses TRBV3-1 (or the pseudogene TRBV3-2) and TRBJ2-7, with D possibly being TRBD1 (6 bases). Trimming stripped 4 bases from V and 3 bases from J, with 13 bases between. The germline gives CDR1 LGHDT, CDR2 YNNKEL (reference sequence). This CDR3 has 14 amino acids. The CDR3 DNA is TGTGCCAGCAGCCTCCCGGGACACCTCTACGAGCAGTACTTC. It is translated as CASSLPGHLYEQYF.

This clone was detected a few times. As DNA, the CDR3 is TGTGCCAGCAGCTCGGGACTAGCGTTCGAGCAGTACTTC. This translates into CASSSGLAFEQYF. The V gene is TRBV28, the J gene TRBJ2-7; TRBD2 aligns across 10 bases. In germline, CDR1 is MDHEN, CDR2 SYDVKM. The junction had 5 bases not matched to a gene; V was cut back by 6 bases and J by 6 bases. The CDR3 consists of 13 residues.

The genes are TRBV28 and TRBJ1-6; perhaps TRBD1 as D (5 bases). The CDR3 has 18 amino acids. Germline V lookup: CDR1 MDHEN, CDR2 SYDVKM. V was pared by 5 bases and J by 4 bases, with 21 bases between. The DNA for the CDR3 is TGTGCCAGCAGTCCCGCCAGCATCAGGGCCCCGTATAATTCACCCCTCCACTTT. Its protein product is CASSPASIRAPYNSPLHF.

The V gene is TRBV27, the J gene TRBJ2-7; maybe TRBD1 (6 bases). V shed 2 bases and J shed 3 bases, with 17 bases lying between them. This CDR3 is 16 amino acids long. Germline CDR1 and CDR2: MNHEY and SMNVEV (reference sequence). The CDR3, as DNA: TGTGCCAGCAGTTTAGTCGGGGCAGGGGACCACTACGAGCAGTACTTC. Residues: CASSLVGAGDHYEQYF.

The V gene is TRBV28, the J gene TRBJ1-3; TRBD1 matches 7 bases. Germline values: CDR1 MDHEN, CDR2 SYDVKM. Trimming removed 4 bases from V and 0 bases from J; junction bases left unmatched: 6. The CDR3 extends over 16 amino acids. The CDR3 sequence is CASSWTGTYSGNTIYF. The CDR3, as DNA: TGTGCCAGCAGTTGGACAGGAACCTACTCTGGAAACACCATATATTTT.

The rearrangement joins TRBV11-2 to TRBJ2-7; 7 bases agree with TRBD2. Germline V gives CDR1 SGHAT, CDR2 FQNNGV. The V and J ends lost 0 bases and 11 bases, in that order; junction bases with no gene match: 4. CDR3 length: 12 residues. The DNA of the CDR3 is TGTGCCAGCAGCTTAGATCAGGGAGGGGAGTACTTC. This codes for CASSLDQGGEYF.

The chain carries TRBV28 and TRBJ1-2; the D is unclear. V dropped 1 base and J dropped 0 bases, with 21 bases sitting between them. CDR1 MDHEN and CDR2 SYDVKM come from the germline V gene. This CDR3 has 19 residues. Here the CDR3 reads CASSLSFVRGGDPNYGYTF. CDR3 sequence (DNA): TGTGCCAGCAGTTTATCCTTTGTCCGTGGAGGAGACCCTAACTATGGCTACACCTTC.

This CDR3 is CASSLSRAIYEQYF. The DNA of the CDR3 is TGTGCCAGCAGCCTGTCGCGGGCCATCTACGAGCAGTACTTC. The rearrangement links TRBV7-8 to TRBJ2-7; TRBD2 might be the D (5 bases). The germline V gene has CDR1 SGHVS and CDR2 FQNEAQ. CDR3 size: 14 residues. V was shortened by 5 bases and J by 3 bases, with 14 bases between the two germline ends.

V gene TRBV30 combines with J gene TRBJ1-2; D is perhaps TRBD1 (6 bases). V was pared by 0 bases and J by 7 bases, with 15 bases between. The CDR3 contains 14 residues. Germline CDR1 is GTSNPN and CDR2 is SVGIG (reference sequence). This chain's CDR3 is CAWSVLGGARGYTF. The CDR3 nucleotides are TGTGCCTGGAGTGTACTAGGGGGGGCACGTGGCTACACCTTC.

The chain couples TRBV30 to TRBJ2-3; a weak D match, TRBD2 (5 bases). The CDR3 contains 13 residues. Trimming removed 0 bases from V and 3 bases from J, with 7 bases in between. Germline values: CDR1 GTSNPN, CDR2 SVGIG (reference sequence). In DNA form, the CDR3 reads TGTGCCTGGAGTGTACGGACTACAGATACGCAGTATTTT. It codes for CAWSVRTTDTQYF.